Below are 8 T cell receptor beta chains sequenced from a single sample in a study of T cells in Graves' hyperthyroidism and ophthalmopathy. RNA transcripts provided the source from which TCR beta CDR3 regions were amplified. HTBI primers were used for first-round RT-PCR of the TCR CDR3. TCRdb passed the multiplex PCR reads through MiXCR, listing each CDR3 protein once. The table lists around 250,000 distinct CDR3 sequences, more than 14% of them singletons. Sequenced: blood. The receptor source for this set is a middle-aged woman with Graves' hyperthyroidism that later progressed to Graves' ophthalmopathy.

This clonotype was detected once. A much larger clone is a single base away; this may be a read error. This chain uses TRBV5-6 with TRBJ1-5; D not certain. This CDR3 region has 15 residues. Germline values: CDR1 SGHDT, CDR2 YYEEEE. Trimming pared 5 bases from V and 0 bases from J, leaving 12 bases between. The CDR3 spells CASSPNSYSNQPQHF. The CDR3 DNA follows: TGTGCCAGCAGTCCAAACAGTTATAGCAATCAGCCCCAGCATTTT.

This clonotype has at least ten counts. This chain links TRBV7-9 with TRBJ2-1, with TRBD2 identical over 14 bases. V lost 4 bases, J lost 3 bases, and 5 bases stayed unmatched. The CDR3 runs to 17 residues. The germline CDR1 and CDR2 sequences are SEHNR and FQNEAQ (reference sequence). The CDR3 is CASSSPTSGRDYNEQFF. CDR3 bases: TGTGCCAGCAGCTCGCCGACTAGCGGGAGGGACTACAATGAGCAGTTCTTC.

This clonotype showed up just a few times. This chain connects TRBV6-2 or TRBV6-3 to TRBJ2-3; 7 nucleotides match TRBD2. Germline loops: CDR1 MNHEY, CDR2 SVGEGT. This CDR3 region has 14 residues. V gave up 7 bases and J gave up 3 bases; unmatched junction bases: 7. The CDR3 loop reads CASTKGGRTDTQYF. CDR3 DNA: TGTGCCAGCACAAAGGGAGGGAGGACAGATACGCAGTATTTT.

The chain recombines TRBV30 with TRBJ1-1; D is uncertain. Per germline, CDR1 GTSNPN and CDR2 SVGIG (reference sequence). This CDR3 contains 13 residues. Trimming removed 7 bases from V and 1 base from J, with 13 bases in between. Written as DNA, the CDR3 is TGTGCCTTCTGGCGGCTTCCGAACACTGAAGCTTTCTTT. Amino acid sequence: CAFWRLPNTEAFF.

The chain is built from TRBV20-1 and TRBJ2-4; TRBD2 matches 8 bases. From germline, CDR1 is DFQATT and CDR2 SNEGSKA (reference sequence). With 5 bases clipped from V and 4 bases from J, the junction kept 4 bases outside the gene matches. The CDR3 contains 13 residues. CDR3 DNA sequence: TGCAGTGCTTCTTTAGCGGGAAAAAACATTCAGTACTTC. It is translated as CSASLAGKNIQYF.

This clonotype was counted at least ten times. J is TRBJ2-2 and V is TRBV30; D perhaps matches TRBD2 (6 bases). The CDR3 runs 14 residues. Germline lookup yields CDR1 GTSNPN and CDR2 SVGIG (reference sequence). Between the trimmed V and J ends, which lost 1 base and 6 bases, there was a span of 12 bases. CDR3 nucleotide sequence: TGTGCCTGGAGTGCGCGGGGAACGGCCGGGGAGCTGTTTTTT. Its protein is CAWSARGTAGELFF.

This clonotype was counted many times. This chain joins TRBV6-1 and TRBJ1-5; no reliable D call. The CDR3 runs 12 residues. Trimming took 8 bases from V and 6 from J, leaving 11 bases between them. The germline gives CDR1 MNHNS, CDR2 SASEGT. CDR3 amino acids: CASEKAGQPQHF. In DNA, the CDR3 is TGTGCCAGCGAAAAGGCGGGTCAGCCCCAGCATTTT.

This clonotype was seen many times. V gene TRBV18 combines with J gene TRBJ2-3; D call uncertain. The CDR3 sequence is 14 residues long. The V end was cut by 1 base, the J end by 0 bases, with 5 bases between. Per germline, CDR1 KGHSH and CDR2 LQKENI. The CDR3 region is CASSPQGSTDTQYF. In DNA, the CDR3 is TGTGCCAGCTCACCACAGGGTAGCACAGATACGCAGTATTTT.